This T cell receptor beta chain was captured in a study of blood T cell repertoires in COVID-19. Per germline, CDR1 MGHRA and CDR2 YSYEKL. V was clipped by 1 base and J by 8 bases, with 11 bases between them. The CDR3 has 13 residues. Produced via immunoSEQ multiplex PCR; TCRdb's table is partial and in-frame only. Of 200,000 to 250,000 clones listed, around 87% are singletons. Sequenced input: PBMCs or T cells enriched from blood (not recorded which). The clonotype was recovered from a woman younger than 30 in a cohort exposed to, infected with or recovered from COVID-19 (not recorded which). The chain recombines TRBV4-1 with TRBJ1-2; unclear D gene. The CDR3 nucleotides are TGCGCCAGCAGCCAAGTTCAGAGGGAGGGCTACACCTTC. Translated, it gives CASSQVQREGYTF.